This is a list of T cell receptor beta chains from one sample in a study of cytomegalovirus exposure and HLA in healthy donors. Assay used: immunoSEQ multiplex PCR; TCRdb lists only in-frame clones, some missing. Seen here are about 130,000 clones, roughly 79% observed once, and the top ten hold approximately 3.1%. The material sequenced was PBMCs. These receptors were collected from a man between 25 and 39 years old in good health and CMV-seronegative. Both conserved end residues are part of each CDR3. D genes are given only for firm matches. Size tells how often a clone was seen (once, few, many) or the class of an expanded clone, and some rows leave it out.

J: TRBJ2-1
size: few
D: TRBD2
length: 17
V: TRBV4-1
CDR3: CASSQGLAGETYNEQFF
DNA: TGCGCCAGCAGCCAAGGATTAGCGGGGGAAACTTACAATGAGCAGTTCTTC

J: TRBJ2-7
size: NA
D: TRBD2
length: 16
V: TRBV25-1
CDR3: CASSAGRLGGSYEQYF
DNA: TGTGCCAGCAGTGCCGGAAGACTCGGGGGGTCCTACGAGCAGTACTTC

J: TRBJ2-7
size: NA
D: NA
length: 12
V: TRBV7-8
CDR3: CASSLSLYEQYF
DNA: TGTGCCAGCAGCTTATCTCTATACGAGCAGTACTTC

J: TRBJ1-2
size: NA
D: NA
length: 10
V: TRBV14
CDR3: CSTGNYGYTF
DNA: TGCAGCACAGGGAACTATGGCTACACCTTC

J: TRBJ2-1
size: NA
D: TRBD2
length: 14
V: TRBV29-1
CDR3: CSVLASGAYNEQFF
DNA: TGCAGCGTTCTGGCTAGCGGGGCGTACAATGAGCAGTTCTTC

J: TRBJ1-2
size: NA
D: NA
length: 16
V: TRBV7-8
CDR3: CASSLLEQGYLDGYTF
DNA: TGTGCCAGCAGCCTCCTAGAACAGGGCTATTTGGATGGCTACACCTTC

J: TRBJ1-5
size: few
D: TRBD1
length: 15
V: TRBV15
CDR3: CATSSPQGDYQPQHF
DNA: TGTGCCACCAGCAGTCCCCAGGGGGACTATCAGCCCCAGCATTTT

J: TRBJ1-1
size: once
D: TRBD1
length: 14
V: TRBV9
CDR3: CASSPRDRDTEAFF
DNA: TGTGCCAGCAGCCCCCGGGACAGGGACACTGAAGCTTTCTTT

J: TRBJ1-2
size: NA
D: NA
length: 12
V: TRBV7-9
CDR3: CSSSLKGVGYTF
DNA: TGTTCCAGCAGCTTAAAGGGGGTTGGCTACACCTTC

J: TRBJ1-2
size: NA
D: TRBD1
length: 14
V: TRBV28
CDR3: CASLYRGGYYGYTF
DNA: TGTGCCAGCCTATACAGGGGCGGGTACTATGGCTACACCTTC

J: TRBJ2-7
size: NA
D: TRBD2
length: 14
V: TRBV29-1
CDR3: CSVGSGTSSGEQYF
DNA: TGCAGCGTGGGATCCGGGACTAGCTCGGGCGAGCAGTACTTC

J: TRBJ2-3
size: NA
D: TRBD2
length: 17
V: TRBV28
CDR3: CASSSPSGRPSTDTQYF
DNA: TGTGCCAGCAGCTCCCCTAGCGGGAGACCTAGCACAGATACGCAGTATTTT

J: TRBJ1-1
size: few
D: NA
length: 14
V: TRBV10-3
CDR3: CAISAGTGSSEAFF
DNA: TGTGCCATCAGCGCCGGAACAGGGTCGTCTGAAGCTTTCTTT

J: TRBJ1-6
size: NA
D: NA
length: 16
V: TRBV9
CDR3: CASSVSDRRNNSPLHF
DNA: TGTGCCAGCAGCGTATCTGACAGGAGGAATAATTCACCCCTCCACTTT

J: TRBJ1-2
size: NA
D: NA
length: 14
V: TRBV28
CDR3: CASSSSGVPYGYTF
DNA: TGTGCCAGCAGTTCATCGGGGGTCCCCTATGGCTACACCTTC

J: TRBJ1-1
size: NA
D: TRBD1
length: 15
V: TRBV5-1
CDR3: CAGSWDREMSTEAFF
DNA: TGCGCCGGCAGCTGGGACAGGGAAATGAGTACTGAAGCTTTCTTT

J: TRBJ2-1
size: NA
D: TRBD2
length: 16
V: TRBV28
CDR3: CASSLRGGRRANEQFF
DNA: TGTGCCAGCAGTTTACGGGGCGGGAGAAGGGCCAATGAGCAGTTCTTC

J: TRBJ1-3
size: NA
D: NA
length: 16
V: TRBV4-3
CDR3: CASSQDLRGGGNTIYF
DNA: TGCGCCAGCAGCCAAGATCTCCGGGGGGGTGGAAACACCATATATTTT

J: TRBJ2-2
size: few
D: NA
length: 16
V: TRBV6-6
CDR3: CASSLNPTGNTGELFF
DNA: TGTGCCAGCAGTCTTAACCCGACAGGGAACACCGGGGAGCTGTTTTTT

J: TRBJ1-2
size: few
D: NA
length: 15
V: TRBV7-2
CDR3: CASSLGAGIFYGYTF
DNA: TGTGCCAGCAGCTTAGGGGCGGGAATCTTCTATGGCTACACCTTC

J: TRBJ2-7
size: NA
D: NA
length: 13
V: TRBV5-6
CDR3: CASRLRGAYEQYF
DNA: TGTGCCAGCAGACTCCGGGGGGCGTACGAGCAGTACTTC

J: TRBJ2-3
size: NA
D: TRBD2
length: 18
V: TRBV4-3
CDR3: CASSQDRGLAGRTDTQYF
DNA: TGCGCCAGCAGCCAAGATAGGGGACTAGCGGGGAGGACAGATACGCAGTATTTT